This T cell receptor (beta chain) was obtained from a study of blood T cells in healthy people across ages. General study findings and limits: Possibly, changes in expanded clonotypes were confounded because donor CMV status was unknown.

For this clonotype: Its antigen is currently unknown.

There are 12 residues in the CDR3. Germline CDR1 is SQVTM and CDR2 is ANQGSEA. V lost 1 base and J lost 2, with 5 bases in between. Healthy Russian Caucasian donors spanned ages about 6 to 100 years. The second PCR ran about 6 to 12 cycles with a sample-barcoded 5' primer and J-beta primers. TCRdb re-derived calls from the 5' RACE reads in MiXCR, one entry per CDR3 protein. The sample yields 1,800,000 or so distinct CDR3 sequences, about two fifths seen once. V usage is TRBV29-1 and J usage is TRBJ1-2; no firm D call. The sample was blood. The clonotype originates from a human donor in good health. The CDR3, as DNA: TGCAGCGTTGAAGTAATGAACTATGGCTACACCTTC. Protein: CSVEVMNYGYTF.